This T cell receptor (beta chain) originates from a study of shared clonotypes between healthy human individuals (dated by TCRdb to 2020 to 2021). Turning to the overall study: A couple of women and a few men aged 18 to 49 years were included in the cohort. For each donor, three plates each were used for CD4 naive and CD4 memory, two plates were used for CD8 naive, and one plate was used for CD8 memory. Blood TCR repertoires of roughly 5 healthy adults were deeply sequenced to estimate repertoire size and the extent of clonotype sharing between individuals. To increase sequencing depth and limit assay-specific biases, different laboratories used diverse techniques to prepare libraries and sequence TCR repertoires. Leukapheresis yielded between about 0.94 and 10 billion PBMCs per donor. The paper as a whole reports these results and caveats: Sampling was restricted to blood, and TCR repertoires in tissues likely differ from the TCR repertoires found in blood. Across a handful of donors, roughly 5% of naive CD4, roughly 3.5% of naive CD8, 2.3% of memory CD4, and approximately 0.42% of memory CD8 clonotypes were shared. Incomplete sequencing was indicated by rarefaction of sorted-subset datasets, despite the large sequencing depth. Higher generation probabilities were observed for clonotypes shared by all four sorted-subset donors than for non-shared clonotypes. Naive subsets generally had larger estimated clonotype richness than memory subsets did. Pairwise subsampling led to the expectation that sequencing depth would affect the degree of clonotype sharing among donors. Because the study included a small number of donors, the genetic and exposure-history diversity represented was limited.

Comment on this clone: Its antigen is not yet known. No much larger clone exists at a distance of one base, and base qualities are not known.

Using the deep immunoSEQ assay, TCR CDR3 regions were amplified from genomic DNA by multiplex PCR. Extracted genomic DNA from each cell subset was spread evenly across all wells of several immunoSEQ 96-well plates, with each plate serving as a replicate. Each replicate PCR for sorted subsets received roughly 0.2 ug genomic DNA, equal to 28,000 or so T cell genomes. Purified libraries were measured with a Qubit 3.0 fluorometer, size-checked on a Bioanalyzer 2100, and measured again with the KAPA Library Quantification kit. A separate single-read 150-cycle Illumina NextSeq 550 flow cell was used to sequence each immunoSEQ 96-well plate. Under the source paper's analysis protocol: The immunoSEQ output contained only junctional sequences without quality scores, so filtering could not match that applied to full-length reads. Sequences were annotated with PyIR, a Python wrapper for IgBLAST v1.9, and V/J genes and CDR3 were assigned using IMGT germline references. Reads with weak V/J assignments (E-value above 1e-6), missing CDR3, stop codons, out-of-frame junctions, or ambiguous translated residues were removed. V3J clonotypes were defined by identical inferred V gene, J gene, and CDR3 amino acid sequence. Percentage overlap between repertoires was computed as shared unique clonotypes divided by the size of the smaller repertoire. Repertoire richness was assessed with RTK rarefaction, the Chao1 estimator, and Recon v2.1 estimates of unobserved clonotypes. For all TCRbeta clonotypes obtained by the gDNA method from a handful of donors, generation probabilities were computed with OLGA. Imported from immuneACCESS, the table was reduced by TCRdb to in-frame sequences with V and J called. These copies leave out some clones; in studies compared against another copy, an unresolved V gene accounts for under half, and the cause of the remainder is not known. V and J calls and clone size are copied from that table; D and trimming were computed from the DNA. The sample includes around 2,100,000 clones, with over 85% observed a single time. Of the sample, 1% to 1.5% is held by the ten largest clones.

V is trimmed back by 5 bases and J by 0 bases, and the junction contains 10 bases that no gene match accounts for. The CDR3 starts with the cysteine, ends with the phenylalanine, and has 17 residues. Just the 51-base CDR3 DNA is kept, in frame starting at base 1. Looking up the germline V gene (reference sequence) yields CDR1 SEHNR and CDR2 FQNEAQ. CD8 naive samples consisted of CD45RO-negative cells that were positively selected for CCR7, yielding a CD45RA+CCR7+ population without TemRA cells. Healthy HIV-negative adults with no recently reported acute infections or vaccinations were included as donors. Every donor was a Caucasian adult residing in Nashville, Tennessee, USA. After blood collection by leukapheresis, PBMCs were isolated using Ficoll-Histopaque density gradient centrifugation and then cryopreserved in the vapor phase of liquid nitrogen. Analytical flow cytometry was used to check the purity and quantity of every magnetically sorted T cell population. From each sorted fraction, genomic DNA was isolated and quantified by UV absorbance on a Nanodrop 2000c.

Sequencing was done on a sample of naive CD8+ T cells sorted from blood. Explained via the paper, the cell subset or site label denotes: CD45RA+CCR7+. The source of this sequence is a young man in good health. This chain is built from TRBV7-9 and TRBJ2-3, with TRBD2 identical over 8 junction bases. Here the CDR3 is given as CASSGIAGTISTDTQYF. The sequenced DNA: TGTGCCAGCAGCGGGATAGCGGGGACAATTAGCACAGATACGCAGTATTTT.